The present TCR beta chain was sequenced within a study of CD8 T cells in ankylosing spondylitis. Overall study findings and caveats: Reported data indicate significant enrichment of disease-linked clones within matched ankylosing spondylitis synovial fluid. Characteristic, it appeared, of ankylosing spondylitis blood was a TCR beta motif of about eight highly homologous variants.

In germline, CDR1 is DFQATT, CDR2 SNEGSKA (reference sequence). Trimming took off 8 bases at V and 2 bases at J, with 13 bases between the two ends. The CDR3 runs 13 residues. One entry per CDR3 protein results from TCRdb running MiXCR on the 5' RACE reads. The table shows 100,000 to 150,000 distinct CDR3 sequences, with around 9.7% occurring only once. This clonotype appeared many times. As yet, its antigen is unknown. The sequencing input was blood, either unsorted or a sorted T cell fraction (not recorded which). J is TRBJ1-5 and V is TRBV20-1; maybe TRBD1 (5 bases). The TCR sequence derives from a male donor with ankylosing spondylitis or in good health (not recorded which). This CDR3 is CSSGDGGNQPQHF. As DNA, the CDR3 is TGCAGTTCTGGGGACGGTGGCAATCAGCCCCAGCATTTT.